This T cell receptor (beta chain) is drawn from a study of shared clonotypes between healthy human individuals. Background on the study: CD4 naive and memory got three plates each, CD8 naive two, CD8 memory one. Study-wide findings and caveats: The donor pool, a small one, limited the genetic and exposure-history diversity represented. All-four-donor shared clonotypes had higher generation probabilities than non-shared clonotypes did.

About this clone: Its antigen is unknown.

CD8 cells regarded as naive lacked CD45RO, were positively chosen for CCR7, and omitted terminally differentiated effector memory CD45RA+ cells. Healthy HIV-negative adults with no recent acute infections or vaccinations were recruited as donors. V gave up 1 base and J gave up 4 bases, with 15 bases separating them. Germline-derived CDR1 and CDR2 are MGHDK and SYGVNS. This CDR3 is 16 amino acids long. Measured with immunoSEQ multiplex PCR; TCRdb has only the in-frame clones, and not every one. Of some 2 million clones listed, over 85% are singletons. Source material: naive CD8+ T cells sorted from blood. The chain links TRBV25-1 to TRBJ2-3, with D perhaps matching TRBD1 (6 bases). This TCR derives from a man between 18 and 29 years old in good health. Here the CDR3 reads CASSEWAGEGADTQYF. For the CDR3, the DNA is TGTGCCAGCAGTGAATGGGCAGGGGAAGGGGCAGATACGCAGTATTTT.